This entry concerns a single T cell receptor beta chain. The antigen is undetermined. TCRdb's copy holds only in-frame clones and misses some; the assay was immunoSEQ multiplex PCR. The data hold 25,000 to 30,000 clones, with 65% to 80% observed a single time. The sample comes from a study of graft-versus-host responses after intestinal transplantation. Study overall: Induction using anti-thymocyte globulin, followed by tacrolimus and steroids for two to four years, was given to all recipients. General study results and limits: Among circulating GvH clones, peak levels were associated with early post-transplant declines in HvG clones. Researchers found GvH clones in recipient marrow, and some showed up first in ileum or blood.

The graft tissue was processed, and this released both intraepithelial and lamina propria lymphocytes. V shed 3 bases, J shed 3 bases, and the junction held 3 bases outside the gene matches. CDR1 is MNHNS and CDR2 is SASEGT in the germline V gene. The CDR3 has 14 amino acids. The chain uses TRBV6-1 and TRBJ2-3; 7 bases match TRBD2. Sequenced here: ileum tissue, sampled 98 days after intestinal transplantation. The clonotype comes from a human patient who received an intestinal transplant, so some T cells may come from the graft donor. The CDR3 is CASSDREGTDTQYF. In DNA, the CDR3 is TGTGCCAGCAGTGACAGGGAGGGGACAGATACGCAGTATTTT.